These 6 T cell receptor beta chains originate from one sample sequenced in a study of blood T cell repertoires in COVID-19. The method was immunoSEQ multiplex PCR; TCRdb's version includes in-frame clones alone and lacks a portion of them. The sample shows some 420,000 clones, 80% to 90% of them seen only once. Sequencing was performed on PBMCs or T cells enriched from blood (not recorded which). These receptors all stem from a man aged 30-40 years who had recovered from COVID-19.

The chain combines TRBV5-1 with TRBJ1-6; 8 positions match TRBD1. V was clipped by 0 bases and J by 9 bases; unmatched bases: 5. CDR1 is SGHRS, CDR2 YFSETQ, per germline. This CDR3 region has 15 residues. DNA for the CDR3: TGCGCCAGCAGCTTGGGGTCAGGGGGCGGTTCACCCCTCCACTTT. Translating it yields CASSLGSGGGSPLHF.

The chain employs TRBV27 and TRBJ1-3; D call uncertain. Trimming removed 6 bases from V and 4 bases from J, with 13 bases in between. Germline V gene data show CDR1 as MNHEY and CDR2 as SMNVEV (reference sequence). The CDR3 sequence is 14 residues long. CDR3 residues: CASRSPGSGNTIYF. The CDR3 coding sequence is TGTGCCAGCAGATCCCCAGGATCCGGAAACACCATATATTTT.

The V gene is TRBV5-1, the J gene TRBJ2-1; 11 positions agree with TRBD2. V lost 4 bases to trimming and J lost 5 bases; unmatched junction nucleotides: 8. The CDR3 extends over 16 amino acids. Looked up from germline, CDR1 is SGHRS and CDR2 is YFSETQ. The CDR3 is CASSPIAGGPHNEQFF. The CDR3 DNA reads as TGCGCCAGCAGCCCCATAGCGGGAGGGCCCCACAATGAGCAGTTCTTC.

In regard to this clone: At the DNA level, this CDR3 is encoded by other sequences in the same sample as well. This chain uses TRBV5-1 with TRBJ1-6; 8 bases fit TRBD1. The CDR3 length is 15 residues. Trimming cost V 0 bases and J 7 bases; bases outside gene matches: 3. Germline V gene lookup returns CDR1 SGHRS and CDR2 YFSETQ. The CDR3 here is CASSLGTGGNSPLHF. The CDR3 DNA sequence: TGCGCCAGCAGCTTGGGAACAGGGGGAAATTCACCCCTCCACTTT.

CDR3 coding DNA: TGCAGTGCTAGTCCTCCCTACGGGAGGGCCTTAAATGAGCAGTTCTTC. Translated: CSASPPYGRALNEQFF. This chain joins TRBV20-1 and TRBJ2-1; 8 bases are shared with TRBD2. The germline gives CDR1 DFQATT, CDR2 SNEGSKA (reference sequence). CDR3 size: 16 residues. Trimming removed 3 bases from V and 7 bases from J; junction bases left unmatched: 14.

The V and J genes are TRBV4-1 and TRBJ2-7; TRBD1 matches at 8 bases. V shed 8 bases, J shed 3 bases, and the junction held 12 bases outside the gene matches. CDR1 and CDR2 (germline): MGHRA, YSYEKL. The CDR3 covers 15 residues. The CDR3 loop reads CASASRGTGLYEQYF. The CDR3, as DNA: TGCGCCAGCGCATCACGGGGGACAGGACTCTACGAGCAGTACTTC.